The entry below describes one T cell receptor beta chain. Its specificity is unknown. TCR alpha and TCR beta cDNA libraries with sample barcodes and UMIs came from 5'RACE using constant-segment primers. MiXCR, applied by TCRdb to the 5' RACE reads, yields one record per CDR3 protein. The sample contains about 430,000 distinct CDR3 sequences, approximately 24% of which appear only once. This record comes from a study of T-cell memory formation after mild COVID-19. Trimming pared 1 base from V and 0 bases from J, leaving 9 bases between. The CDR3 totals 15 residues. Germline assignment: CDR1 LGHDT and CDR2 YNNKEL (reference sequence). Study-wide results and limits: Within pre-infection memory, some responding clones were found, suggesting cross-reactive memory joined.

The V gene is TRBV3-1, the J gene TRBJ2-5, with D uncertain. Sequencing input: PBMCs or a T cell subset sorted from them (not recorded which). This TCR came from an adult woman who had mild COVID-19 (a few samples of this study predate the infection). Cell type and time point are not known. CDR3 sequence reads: CASSQAEWYQETQYF. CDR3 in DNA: TGTGCCAGCAGCCAAGCGGAGTGGTACCAAGAGACCCAGTACTTC.